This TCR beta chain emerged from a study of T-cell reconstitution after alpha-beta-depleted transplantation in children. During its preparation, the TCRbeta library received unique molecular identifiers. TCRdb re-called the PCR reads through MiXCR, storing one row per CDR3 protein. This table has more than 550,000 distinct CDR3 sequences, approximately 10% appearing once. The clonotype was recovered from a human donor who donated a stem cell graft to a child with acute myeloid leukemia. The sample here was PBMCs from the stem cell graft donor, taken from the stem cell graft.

CDR3 region: CSASPPAGESDTQYF. CDR3 DNA: TGCAGTGCTAGCCCCCCCGCGGGAGAATCGGATACGCAGTATTTT. The rearrangement links TRBV20-1 to TRBJ2-3, with TRBD2 matching 7 bases. J gave up 6 bases and V 3 bases, and 12 bases lay outside the gene matches. This CDR3 has 15 amino acids. Germline V gene lookup returns CDR1 DFQATT and CDR2 SNEGSKA (reference sequence).